The rows below give T cell receptor beta chains drawn from one sample of a study of cytomegalovirus exposure and HLA in healthy donors. Clones were read by immunoSEQ multiplex PCR, and TCRdb kept only the in-frame ones, dropping some. The sample shows 55,000 to 65,000 clones, roughly 90% of them seen only once. What was sequenced was PBMCs. The receptor set was obtained from a man younger than 35 in good health and CMV-seronegative. Each CDR3 is given with its conserved first and last residue.

J: TRBJ1-2; V: TRBV4-1; CDR3: CASSSLFGGPSPYGYTF
J: TRBJ2-7; V: TRBV6-5; CDR3: CASMEISGRYEQYF
J: TRBJ2-3; V: TRBV5-1; CDR3: CASSLRQFTDTQYF
J: TRBJ1-1; V: TRBV6-6; CDR3: CASRDRGALNTEAFF
J: TRBJ1-5; V: TRBV6-1; CDR3: CASSESWGLNQPQHF
J: TRBJ1-3; V: TRBV19; CDR3: CASSNRGRLAGNTIYF
J: TRBJ2-3; V: TRBV4-1; CDR3: CASSQVGFGTGGTDTQYF
J: TRBJ1-5; V: TRBV6-5; CDR3: CASRSNQNQPQHF
J: TRBJ1-1; V: TRBV30; CDR3: CAWSAGGGSEAFF
J: TRBJ2-2; V: TRBV9; CDR3: CASSVDAGTSMGTGELFF
J: TRBJ1-1; V: TRBV4-1; CDR3: CASSLESVNTEAFF
J: TRBJ1-5; V: TRBV21-1; CDR3: CASSTGGVGNQPQHF
J: TRBJ2-1; V: TRBV5-1; CDR3: CASSSYGDNEQFF
J: TRBJ2-1; V: TRBV5-1; CDR3: CASRSGTGPYNEQFF
J: TRBJ2-2; V: TRBV19; CDR3: CASSPGSRNTGELFF
J: TRBJ2-1; V: TRBV28; CDR3: CASRNPSGSSYNEQFF
J: TRBJ1-4; V: TRBV7-8; CDR3: CASSMQGLGEKLFF
J: TRBJ2-1; V: TRBV28; CDR3: CASRTGGINEQFF
J: TRBJ2-1; V: TRBV6-4; CDR3: CASSDASSGRLIF
J: TRBJ2-7; V: TRBV19; CDR3: CASSPRGAYEQYF
J: TRBJ2-3; V: TRBV5-4; CDR3: CASSFEWTSGDTDTQYF
J: TRBJ2-1; V: TRBV2; CDR3: CASNRDSLGFVNEQFF
J: TRBJ1-2; V: TRBV28; CDR3: CASSNFPGSYGYTF
J: TRBJ1-1; V: TRBV27; CDR3: CASSRRGENTEAFF
J: TRBJ2-3; V: TRBV10-3; CDR3: CAISDPPGGGTDTQYF
J: TRBJ2-5; V: TRBV7-2; CDR3: CASSTRVQETQYF
J: TRBJ2-5; V: TRBV28; CDR3: CASSPGLAGVRETQYF
J: TRBJ2-2; V: TRBV6-5; CDR3: CASKRSGRPLGELFF
J: TRBJ1-5; V: TRBV19; CDR3: CASIWSGRVSNQPQHF
J: TRBJ1-1; V: TRBV5-1; CDR3: CASNTGGRTEAFF
J: TRBJ1-3; V: TRBV15; CDR3: CATSRGGPADTIYF
J: TRBJ2-6; V: TRBV6-4; CDR3: CASSDSSGSGANVLTF
J: TRBJ1-5; V: TRBV19; CDR3: CASSIGSRAGNQPQHF
J: TRBJ2-1; V: TRBV2; CDR3: CASSLLAPSSYNEQFF
J: TRBJ2-1; V: TRBV11-2; CDR3: CASSLVWTGYSYNEQFF
J: TRBJ2-1; V: TRBV28; CDR3: CASSLGTSGRGEQFF
J: TRBJ2-7; V: TRBV2; CDR3: CASTQTGGEQYF
J: TRBJ1-2; V: TRBV6-4; CDR3: CASSDLLGQGMNYGYTF
J: TRBJ2-7; V: TRBV4-1; CDR3: CASSQGVGRGARDEQYF
J: TRBJ2-1; V: TRBV10-3; CDR3: CALGLAGYNEQFF
J: TRBJ1-1; V: TRBV30; CDR3: CAWSVQGTRNTEAFF
J: TRBJ2-7; V: TRBV12-5; CDR3: CASGRGAGYEQYF
J: TRBJ1-1; V: TRBV7-2; CDR3: CASSLDGGLMNTEAFF
J: TRBJ1-5; V: TRBV6-6; CDR3: CASSSSSSQPQHF
J: TRBJ1-2; V: TRBV5-1; CDR3: CASSIGTAPGYGYTF
J: TRBJ2-1; V: TRBV7-3; CDR3: CASSLRGQVLGNEQFF
J: TRBJ2-5; V: TRBV5-1; CDR3: CASKPGAVQETQYF